These T cell receptor beta chains were read from a single sample in a study of shared clonotypes between healthy human individuals. Here immunoSEQ multiplex PCR was the method, and the copy in TCRdb shows in-frame clones only, minus some. The table shows fewer than 1.8 million clones, with about 98.5% occurring only once. The sample taken for sequencing was naive CD4+ T cells sorted from blood. These receptors all come from a man younger than 45 in good health. CDR3s include the opening cysteine and the closing phenylalanine or tryptophan. A D gene is named only where the DNA matches it firmly. Clone size is stated in some rows and not others, as once, few, many or a class when expanded.

v_gene	j_gene	d_gene	abundance	CDR3nt	CDR3aa
TRBV27	TRBJ1-1	TRBD1	.	TGTGCCAGCAGTCCATTTGGACAGGGGCAGCTTTGGCACACTGAAGCTTTCTTT	CASSPFGQGQLWHTEAFF
TRBV6-5	TRBJ2-3	TRBD2	.	TGTGCCAGCAGACCGACTAGCGGCACAGATACGCAGTATTTT	CASRPTSGTDTQYF
TRBV7-9	TRBJ2-2	.	.	TGTGCCAGCAGCCTCAGGACCGGGGAGCTGTTTTTT	CASSLRTGELFF
TRBV4-1	TRBJ1-4	TRBD1	.	TGCGCCAGCAGCCTAGGGACAGTGGGTAATGAAAAACTGTTTTTT	CASSLGTVGNEKLFF
TRBV7-9	TRBJ1-4	TRBD1	.	TGTGCCAGCAGCTTAGGCGGGGACAGGCATAAATTTTTT	CASSLGGDRHKFF
TRBV5-6	TRBJ2-7	.	.	TGTGCCAGCAGAAAGGAGGCAGGTTGGTTTTGTTACGAGCAGTACTTC	CASRKEAGWFCYEQYF
TRBV2	TRBJ1-1	TRBD1	.	TGTGCCAGCAGGGACAGGGGGATGAACACTGAAGCTTTCTTT	CASRDRGMNTEAFF
TRBV5-1	TRBJ1-1	.	.	TGCGCCAGCAGCTTGGCCCCGGGGACTGAAGCTTTCTTT	CASSLAPGTEAFF
TRBV18	TRBJ2-7	TRBD1	.	TGTGCCAGCTCACTCCCGGCAGGGGGCGAGCAGTACTTC	CASSLPAGGEQYF
TRBV9	TRBJ2-1	TRBD2	.	TGTGCCAGCAGCGTAGCGGTGGGGACTAGCGGGAGGTTAGTATACAATGAGCAGTTCTTC	CASSVAVGTSGRLVYNEQFF
TRBV9	TRBJ2-7	TRBD1	.	TGTGCCTCCACGCCGGGACAGGGAACCTATGAGCAGTACTTC	CASTPGQGTYEQYF
TRBV19	TRBJ2-7	TRBD2	.	TGTGCCAGTAGAGCGGGGGGACTAGCGAGCTCCTACGAGCAGTACTTC	CASRAGGLASSYEQYF
TRBV5-4	TRBJ2-3	.	.	TGTGCCAGCAGCTTGGAGGGGGGAAGGGATACGCAGTATTTT	CASSLEGGRDTQYF
TRBV18	TRBJ2-7	TRBD1	.	TGTGCCAGCTCACTGGGACAGGGGGCTGTCTACGAGCAGTACTTC	CASSLGQGAVYEQYF
TRBV29-1	TRBJ2-5	TRBD2	.	TGCAGCCTAGCGGTCGGGAGAGAGACCCAGTACTTC	CSLAVGRETQYF
TRBV6-6	TRBJ2-7	TRBD1	.	TGTGCCATCGGACAGGGACTGTTCTACGAGCAGTACTTC	CAIGQGLFYEQYF
TRBV28	TRBJ1-2	TRBD1	.	TGTGCCAGCAGTCGACAGGGGGCTTATGGCTACACCTTC	CASSRQGAYGYTF
TRBV30	TRBJ2-1	.	.	TGTGCCTGGAGTCCATTCCGCTCGCAGTCCACCTACAATGAGCAGTTCTTC	CAWSPFRSQSTYNEQFF
TRBV5-1	TRBJ2-5	TRBD1	.	TGCGCCAGCAGCGTAGGACAGGGAATCCAAGAGACCCAGTACTTC	CASSVGQGIQETQYF
TRBV10-1	TRBJ2-7	.	.	TGCGCCAGCAGTGTCGGGCCTTCCTACGAGCAGTACTTC	CASSVGPSYEQYF
TRBV5-4	TRBJ2-5	.	.	TGTGCCAGCAGCTTGGGGCAACTACAAGAGACCCAGTACTTC	CASSLGQLQETQYF
TRBV5-6	TRBJ2-7	TRBD1	.	TGTGCCAGCAGCTTCCCCGGGACAGGGGGTAACGAGCAGTACTTC	CASSFPGTGGNEQYF
TRBV19	TRBJ2-7	.	.	TGTGCCAGTAGAAGGGACGGCGCGCAGTACTTC	CASRRDGAQYF
TRBV30	TRBJ1-5	TRBD1	.	TGTGCCTGTCAAGGACAGGCCCCACTCGGACCCCAGCATTTT	CACQGQAPLGPQHF
TRBV10-3	TRBJ1-3	.	.	TGTGCCACCCAGGACGGCAACTCTGGAAACACCATATATTTT	CATQDGNSGNTIYF
TRBV12-5	TRBJ2-1	.	once	TGTGCTAGTGGTTTGTGGGGGCGGGATGAGCAGTTCTTC	CASGLWGRDEQFF
TRBV10-1	TRBJ2-3	TRBD2	.	TGCGCCAGCAGTGAAGTGGGAGGGACCACAGATACGCAGTATTTT	CASSEVGGTTDTQYF
TRBV2	TRBJ2-2	TRBD1	.	TGTGCCGGGGTGGGACAGGGAGACACCGGGGAGCTGTTTTTT	CAGVGQGDTGELFF
TRBV10-2	TRBJ2-7	TRBD2	.	TGCGCCAGCAGAAATGGGAGACTAGCGGGAGCCTACGAGCAGTACTTC	CASRNGRLAGAYEQYF
TRBV5-1	TRBJ2-2	.	.	TGCGCCAGCAGCTCCACCGCGGGGGGGGAGCTGTTTTTT	CASSSTAGGELFF
TRBV7-9	TRBJ1-2	.	once	TGTGCCAGCAGCTTTGTACAGGGAGATTATGGCTACACCTTC	CASSFVQGDYGYTF
TRBV6-6	TRBJ2-1	.	.	TGTGCCAGCAGCTCGGGGTTGTTGGGGGATGAGCAGTTCTTC	CASSSGLLGDEQFF
TRBV21-1	TRBJ2-7	.	.	TGTGCCAGCAGCAAAGGGGGGTACGAGCAGTACTTC	CASSKGGYEQYF